This T cell receptor (beta chain) was observed in a study of vaccination and CD4 T cells after COVID-19. Turning to the study itself: Post-vaccine sampling followed dose two by a median around 74 days (range 14 to 241). The cells were exposed to overlapping spike peptides originating from SARS-CoV-2, HCoV-NL63, HCoV-OC43 and HCoV-229E for stimulation.

In germline, CDR1 is DFQATT, CDR2 SNEGSKA (reference sequence). This CDR3 contains 14 residues. With 0 bases removed from V and 7 bases from J, the gap between germline ends came to 13 bases. Regarding this clonotype: Antigen specificity is unknown.

Indicated time point: late sampling 161 to 241 days after vaccination in a few convalescent patients. The sample's treatment: approximately 11-day PBMC culture with coronavirus spike peptide pools or control peptides (ViraFEST assay). Positive PCR dates ranged from March to December 2020; these dates predated US Alpha, Beta and Delta variants. Sequencing of the DNA from cultured CD4+ T cells was carried out with the Oncomine TCR Beta short-read assay. Using the QIAamp micro DNA kit, genomic DNA was extracted from the CD4+ T cells that had been cultured. From the PCR reads, TCRdb called clonotypes with MiXCR, one entry per CDR3 protein. Of fewer than 20,000 distinct CDR3 sequences listed, about 45% are singletons.

The input for sequencing was CD4+ T cells from blood, cultured in vitro, taken about 7 months after SARS-CoV-2 vaccination. The TCR originated in a human donor who had recovered from COVID-19. This chain uses TRBV20-1 with TRBJ2-1; D perhaps matches TRBD1 (5 bases). The CDR3 coding sequence is TGCAGTGCTAGAGACAGGGCGATATCGAATGAGCAGTTCTTC. It codes for CSARDRAISNEQFF.